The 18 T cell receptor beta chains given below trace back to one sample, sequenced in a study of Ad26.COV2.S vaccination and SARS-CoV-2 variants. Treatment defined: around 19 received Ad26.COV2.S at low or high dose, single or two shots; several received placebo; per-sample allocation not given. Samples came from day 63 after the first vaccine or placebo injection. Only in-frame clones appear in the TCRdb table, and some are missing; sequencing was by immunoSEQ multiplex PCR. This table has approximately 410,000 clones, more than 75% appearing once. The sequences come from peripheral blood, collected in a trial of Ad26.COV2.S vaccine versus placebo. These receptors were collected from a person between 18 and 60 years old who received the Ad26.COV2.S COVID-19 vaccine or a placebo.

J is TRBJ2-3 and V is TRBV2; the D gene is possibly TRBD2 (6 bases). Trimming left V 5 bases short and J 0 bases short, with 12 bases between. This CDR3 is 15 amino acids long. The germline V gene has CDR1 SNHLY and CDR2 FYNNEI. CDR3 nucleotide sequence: TGTGCCAGCAGTTTTGCGGGGCATAGCACAGATACGCAGTATTTT. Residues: CASSFAGHSTDTQYF.

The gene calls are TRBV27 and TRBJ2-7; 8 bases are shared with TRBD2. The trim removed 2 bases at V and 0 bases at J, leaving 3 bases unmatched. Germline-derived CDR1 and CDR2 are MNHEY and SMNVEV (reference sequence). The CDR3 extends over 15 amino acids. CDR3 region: CASSLRGLASYEQYF. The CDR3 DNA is TGTGCCAGCAGTTTAAGAGGACTAGCCTCCTACGAGCAGTACTTC.

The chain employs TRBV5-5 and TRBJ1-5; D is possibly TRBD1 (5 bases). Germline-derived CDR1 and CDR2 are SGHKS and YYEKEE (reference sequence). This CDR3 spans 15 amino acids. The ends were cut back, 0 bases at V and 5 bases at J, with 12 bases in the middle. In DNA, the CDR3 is TGTGCCAGCAGCTTGGTGGCAGGGCGGGATCAGCCCCAGCATTTT. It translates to CASSLVAGRDQPQHF.

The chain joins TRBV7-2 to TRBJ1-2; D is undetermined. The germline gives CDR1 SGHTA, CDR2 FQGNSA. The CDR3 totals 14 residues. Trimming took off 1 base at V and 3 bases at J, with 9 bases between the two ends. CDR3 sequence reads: CASSLGVLDYGYTF. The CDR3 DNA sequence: TGTGCCAGCAGCTTAGGGGTTTTGGACTATGGCTACACCTTC. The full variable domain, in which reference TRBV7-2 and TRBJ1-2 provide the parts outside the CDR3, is GAGVSQSPSNKVTEKGKDVELRCDPISGHTALYWYRQSLGQGLEFLIYFQGNSAPDKSGLPSDRFSAERTGGSVSTLTIQRTQQEDSAVYLCASSLGVLDYGYTFGSGTRLTVV.

As DNA, the CDR3 is TGTGCCAGCAGCTTAGTAAATTTTAATGAGCAGTTCTTC. Its protein is CASSLVNFNEQFF. The V and J genes are TRBV7-9 and TRBJ2-1; D unresolved. Trimming shortened V by 1 base and J by 7 bases, and 8 bases separated the two germline ends. The CDR3 is 13 amino acids. Per germline, CDR1 SEHNR and CDR2 FQNEAQ (reference sequence).

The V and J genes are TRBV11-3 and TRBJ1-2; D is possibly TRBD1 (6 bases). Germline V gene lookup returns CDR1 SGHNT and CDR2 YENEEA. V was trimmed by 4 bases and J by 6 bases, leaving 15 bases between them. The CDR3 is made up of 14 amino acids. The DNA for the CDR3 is TGTGCCAGCAGCTCTCGACAGGTTAAGGATGGCTACACCTTC. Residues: CASSSRQVKDGYTF.

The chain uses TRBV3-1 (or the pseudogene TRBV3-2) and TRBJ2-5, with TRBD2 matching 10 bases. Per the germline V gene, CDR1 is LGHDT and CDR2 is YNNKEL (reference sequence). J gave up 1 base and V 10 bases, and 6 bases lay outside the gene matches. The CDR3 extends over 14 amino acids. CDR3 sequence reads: CATQQRGGQETQYF. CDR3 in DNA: TGTGCCACCCAACAGCGGGGGGGCCAAGAGACCCAGTACTTC.

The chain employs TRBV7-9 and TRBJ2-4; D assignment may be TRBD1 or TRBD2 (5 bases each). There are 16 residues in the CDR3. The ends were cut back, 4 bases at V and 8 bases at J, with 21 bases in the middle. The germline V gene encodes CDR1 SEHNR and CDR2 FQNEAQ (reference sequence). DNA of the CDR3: TGTGCCAGCAGCTCCAAGGGGTACCTTCTGGGGGACATTCAGTACTTC. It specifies CASSSKGYLLGDIQYF. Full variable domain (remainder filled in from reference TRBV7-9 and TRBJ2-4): DTGVSQNPRHKITKRGQNVTFRCDPISEHNRLYWYRQTLGQGPEFLTYFQNEAQLEKSRLLSDRFSAERPKGSFSTLEIQRTEQGDSAMYLCASSSKGYLLGDIQYFGAGTRLSVL.

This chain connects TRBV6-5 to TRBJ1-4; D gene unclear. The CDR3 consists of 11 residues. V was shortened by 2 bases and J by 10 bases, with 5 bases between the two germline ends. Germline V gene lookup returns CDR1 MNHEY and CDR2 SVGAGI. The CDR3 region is CASSYEGKLFF. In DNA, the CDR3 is TGTGCCAGCAGTTACGAGGGAAAACTGTTTTTT.

CDR3 sequence: CASSPGQGRADTQYF. The CDR3, as DNA: TGTGCCAGCAGCCCGGGACAGGGGAGAGCAGATACGCAGTATTTT. The gene calls are TRBV5-5 and TRBJ2-3; TRBD1 matches 10 bases. CDR3 length: 15 amino acids. Germline lookup yields CDR1 SGHKS and CDR2 YYEKEE (reference sequence). V was pared by 4 bases and J by 4 bases, with 6 bases of the junction left unmatched.

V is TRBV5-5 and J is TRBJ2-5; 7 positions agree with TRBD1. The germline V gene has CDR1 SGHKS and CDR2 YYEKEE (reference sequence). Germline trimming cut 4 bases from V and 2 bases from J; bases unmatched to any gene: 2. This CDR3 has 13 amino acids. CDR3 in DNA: TGTGCCAGCAGCCCACAGGGGCAAGAGACCCAGTACTTC. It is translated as CASSPQGQETQYF.

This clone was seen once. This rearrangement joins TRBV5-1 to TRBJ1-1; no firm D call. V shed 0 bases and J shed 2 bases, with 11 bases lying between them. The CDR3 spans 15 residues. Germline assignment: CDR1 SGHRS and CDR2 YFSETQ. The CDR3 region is CASSLETPRNTEAFF. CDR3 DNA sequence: TGCGCCAGCAGCTTGGAAACACCTAGAAACACTGAAGCTTTCTTT.

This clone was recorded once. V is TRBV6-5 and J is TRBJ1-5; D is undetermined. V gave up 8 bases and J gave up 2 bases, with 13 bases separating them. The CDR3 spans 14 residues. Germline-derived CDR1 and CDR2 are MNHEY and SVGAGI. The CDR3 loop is CASSLGSGNQPQHF. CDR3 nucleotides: TGTGCCAGCTCCCTGGGCTCCGGCAATCAGCCCCAGCATTTT.

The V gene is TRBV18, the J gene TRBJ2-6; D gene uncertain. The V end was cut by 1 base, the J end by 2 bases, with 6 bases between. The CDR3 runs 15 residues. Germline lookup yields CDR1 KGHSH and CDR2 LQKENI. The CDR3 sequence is CASSPQGTGANVLTF. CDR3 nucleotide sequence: TGTGCCAGCTCACCACAGGGTACTGGGGCCAACGTCCTGACTTTC.

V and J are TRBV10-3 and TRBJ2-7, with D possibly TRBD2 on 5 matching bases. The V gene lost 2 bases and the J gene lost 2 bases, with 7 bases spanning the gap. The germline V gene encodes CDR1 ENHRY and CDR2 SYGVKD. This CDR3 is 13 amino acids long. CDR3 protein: CAISEPGTYEQYF. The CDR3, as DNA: TGTGCCATCAGTGAGCCGGGGACCTACGAGCAGTACTTC.

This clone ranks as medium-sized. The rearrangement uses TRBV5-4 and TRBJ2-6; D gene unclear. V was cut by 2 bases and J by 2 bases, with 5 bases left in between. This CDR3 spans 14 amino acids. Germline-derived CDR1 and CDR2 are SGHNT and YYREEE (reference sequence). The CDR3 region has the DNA TGTGCCAGCAGCTTAAAACCTGGGGCCAACGTCCTGACTTTC. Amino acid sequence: CASSLKPGANVLTF.

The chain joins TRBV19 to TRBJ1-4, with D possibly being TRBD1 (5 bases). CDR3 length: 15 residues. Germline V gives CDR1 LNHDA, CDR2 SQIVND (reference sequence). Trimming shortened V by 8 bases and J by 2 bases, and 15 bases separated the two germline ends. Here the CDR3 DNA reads TGTGCCAGTGCAGGGCTGGGTTGGACTAATGAAAAACTGTTTTTT. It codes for CASAGLGWTNEKLFF.

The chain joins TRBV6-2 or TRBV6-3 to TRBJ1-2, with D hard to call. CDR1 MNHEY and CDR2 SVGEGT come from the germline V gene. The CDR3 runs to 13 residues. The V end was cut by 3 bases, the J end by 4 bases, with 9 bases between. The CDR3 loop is CASSYEFIYGYTF. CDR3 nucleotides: TGTGCCAGCAGTTATGAGTTCATCTATGGCTACACCTTC.